This TCR beta chain was sequenced in a study of cytomegalovirus exposure and HLA in healthy donors (TCRdb year 2017). At the level of the whole study: According to an earlier analysis of 587 of the donors, about 179 million T cells yielded 117 million unique TCR beta sequences and about 280 Gb of sequence data. Approximately 310 gigabases of sequencing data and approximately 93 million unique TCR sequences were included in an early release covering around 650 HLA-typed donors. The genetic ancestry cluster associated with self-reported Caucasian donors included about four fifths of the roughly 400 genotyped donors. The study was designed to test whether signatures of past pathogen exposure could be identified by cataloging public T cell receptors. The T cell repertoires of about 700 subjects were profiled by immunosequencing and related to cytomegalovirus serostatus. Along with the approximately 670-subject first cohort, a separate validation cohort of 120 different subjects was used. The study combined high-throughput TCR immunosequencing, statistical association of individual TCRs with disease status, and machine learning to predict cytomegalovirus infection status. A later analysis re-examined previously published TCR beta repertoires from just over 650 donors and added high-resolution HLA genotyping to investigate patterns of TCR occurrence. Rather than using new phenotypic data, the later analysis identified candidate immune exposures from TCR beta sequences and from how often those sequences occurred across donors. An earlier analysis of fewer than 750 of the donors used high-throughput TCR beta sequencing to judge whether each TCR beta V gene segment behaved as functional or pseudogenic. Alongside the repertoire data, information on donor age, sex, ethnicity and CMV serostatus was compiled. A later genetic analysis took genome-wide SNP genotypes for about 65% of the 666 donors and used that subset as a discovery cohort. Every discovery cohort repertoire had been produced on one sequencing platform. Class I and class II HLA loci were covered by the typing at four-digit resolution. The number of donors typed differed by locus, with roughly 629-640 for A, B, C, DRB1 and DQB1, over 500 for DQA1, 600 to 610 for DPA1, and over 400 for DPB1. Because of strong linkage in the cohort, five DR-DQ haplotypes were treated as single units for association and clustering. On average, about 240,000 unique TCR beta nucleotide sequences were sequenced per donor among a few hundred genotyped donors of the cohort, with roughly a sixth of those sequences being non-productive.

Broader findings and caveats from the paper: The classifier was reported to diagnose cytomegalovirus status with high specificity and sensitivity in both the original and validation cohorts. Specific HLA alleles were associated with 18,000 or so TCR beta sequences at a false discovery rate of 0.05 in a later analysis. In a later analysis, HLA-associated TCR beta chains were found to be more clonally expanded and to have lower generation probabilities than equally common non-associated chains. Most TCR sequences were observed very rarely across donors, whereas some public TCRs were present in many individuals. Some IMGT-functional V segments, including TRBV6-2 and TRBV6-3, could not be told apart with the 87-base-pair reads, so those segments were excluded. The earlier analysis of 587 of the donors excluded 15 to 20 rarely observed V segments, including chromosome 9 orphons, because counts were too low. In a later analysis, several top co-occurrence clusters were reported to appear linked to parvovirus B19, influenza, CMV and Epstein-Barr virus. The authors suggested that the approach could potentially be generalized to other disease states and immunological phenotypes. Immune exposure information for the cohort was limited to CMV serostatus. A further reported finding was that TCR beta sequences accurately predicted the HLA-A and HLA-B alleles for most subjects in the first cohort. In a later analysis, the rate of TCR association differed among HLA loci, with DRB1 alleles having the most associated TCRs and HLA-C alleles having the fewest. Correlated functional status among segregating V segments might reflect linkage disequilibrium, but an unknown experimental factor could not be ruled out. Sequencing depth was assumed to be roughly uniform across donors in the presence/absence analyses, though that assumption may not hold. Broadly in line with IMGT annotations, most TCR beta V segments showed up in productive rearrangements about 87% or about 30% of the time in an earlier analysis of 450 to 750 of the donors. In vitro tests confirmed that a few of the cytomegalovirus-associated TCR beta chains recognize cytomegalovirus antigens. The sequencing pipeline was judged likely to have produced a cluster of highly shared sequence variants as a technical artifact. When HLA alleles, especially DR and DQ, strongly co-occurred, attributing TCR associations to individual alleles was difficult. Only TCR beta chains were sequenced in this cohort, and the absence of alpha or paired-chain data limited detectable features. V-gene and J-gene trimming of TCR beta chains was associated with a missense DCLRE1C variant in a later genetic analysis, and the association was replicated in an independent cohort. A later analysis found that most CMV-associated TCR beta chains appeared HLA-restricted, with HLA associations seemingly driven largely by CMV exposure. A later genetic analysis reported fewer N-insertions in productive TCRs among donors in an Asian-associated ancestry cluster than the roughly 640-donor mean. The study listed 164 TCR beta chains as associated with cytomegalovirus. Because some donors lacked HLA typing at each locus, the association tests relied only on the typed subset.

V sheds 0 bases and J sheds 5 bases, leaving 7 bases between their ends. The germline V gene yields ENHRY for CDR1 and SYGVKD for CDR2. The CDR3 contains 13 residues, cysteine and phenylalanine counted. Only the CDR3 portion is preserved as DNA: 39 bases, with reading frame beginning at the first base. The library was produced with the immunoSEQ multiplex PCR assay. For the multiplex PCR, a mixture combining 60 forward primers for TCR Vbeta segments and 13 reverse primers for TCR Jbeta segments was used. The CDR3 region of rearranged TCR beta genes was amplified from genomic DNA by a multiplex PCR assay. The amplified TCR beta libraries were sequenced on the Illumina HiSeq System as 87-base-pair reads. The published analysis was carried out like this. Across the 600 to 700 repertoires, a later analysis counted 60 million to 90 million unique TCR beta chains, some 11 million of which were shared by at least two donors. A nearest-neighbor algorithm error-corrected the raw reads and collapsed the reads into unique sequences, merging closely related sequences to remove PCR and sequencing errors. V, D and J gene segments were assigned by aligning CDR3 sequences to IMGT reference sequences. For a sequence to be retained, a match of at least six nucleotides to both a V gene segment and a J gene segment was required. A rearrangement counted as productive if the CDR3 had no stop codons and remained in frame with V and J, and every other rearrangement counted as non-productive. CDR3 was defined according to IMGT convention as the region running from the second conserved V-encoded cysteine to the conserved J-encoded phenylalanine. The earlier analysis of more than 450 of the donors excluded sequences that lacked an unambiguous match to a single V gene segment. An earlier analysis of fewer than 650 of the donors classified V segments as functional when productive rearrangements were above 56.7% and as segregating when the standard deviation between donors was above 5%. A statistical classification framework was built to diagnose cytomegalovirus status from the catalog of TCR beta chain sequences. In a later analysis, V and J genes were assigned by comparing TCR nucleotide sequences against IMGT/GENE-DB human TR gene sequences. In a later analysis, CDR3 sequences and most-parsimonious VDJ recombination scenarios were assigned using the TCRdist pipeline. In a later analysis, each TCR beta chain was defined by its CDR3 amino acid sequence together with its V-gene family, and reads lacking a unique V-gene family were excluded. To address suspected cross-contamination and a sequencing artifact, a later analysis removed a few hundred highly shared, low-generation-probability nucleotide sequences. In a later analysis, a clonal expansion index was calculated for each public chain from normalized within-repertoire ranks of inferred template counts. A later analysis computed generation probabilities with a VDJ recombination model fitted to out-of-frame rearrangements, and checked the results against IGoR. Hypergeometric tests were used in a later analysis to score TCR-TCR, TCR-HLA and TCR-CMV co-occurrence, with a repertoire-size bias correction applied to the TCR pairs. In a later analysis, false discovery rates were estimated by permuting HLA or CMV assignments 20 times. In a later analysis, co-occurring TCRs were grouped using DBSCAN, with TCRdist sequence similarity added in when clustering inside HLA-allele-positive subsets. Repertoires with fewer than 30,000 or more than 120,000 public chains were left out of co-occurrence clustering, as were about 5 repertoires with anomalous nucleotide sharing. TCRdb took over this immuneACCESS table, retaining in-frame rearrangements with V and J assigned. Such tables are incomplete; in checked studies, under half of the missing clones stem from an unresolved V gene, and the remainder is unexplained. Clone size and the V and J calls come from that table; the DNA yielded D and trimming. For this sample the table gives about 90,000 clones, of which roughly 84% were detected only once. About 2.9% of the sample belongs to the ten largest clones.

The cohort was made up of several hundred healthy bone marrow donors. All cohort members were sampled while nominally healthy, although unrecorded immune exposures were likely present. The donor tested CMV seronegative, placing the donor among the roughly 400 seronegative members of the cohort. A peripheral blood sample was collected from each donor, and TCR beta sequencing was performed on peripheral blood mononuclear cells. Genomic DNA was extracted from the blood cell samples with the Qiagen DNeasy Blood Extraction Kit. Worth noting for this clone: Which antigen it targets is not known. Base qualities are not recorded, but no much larger clone differs from it by a single base.

The clonotype originates from a man aged 25 to 40 in good health and CMV-seronegative. The V and J segments used are TRBV10-3 and TRBJ1-2, with the D gene not clear enough to name. The sample taken for sequencing was PBMCs. The CDR3 here reads CAISESSLYGYTF. The nucleotide sequence reads TGTGCCATCAGTGAGTCGTCTCTGTATGGCTACACCTTC.